This T cell receptor beta chain originates from a study of graft-versus-host responses after intestinal transplantation. Clones were read by immunoSEQ multiplex PCR, and TCRdb kept only the in-frame ones, dropping some. The sample shows 8,000 to 10,000 clones, about 30% of them seen only once. Whole-study results and caveats: Investigators detected GvH clones in recipient marrow, with some emerging earlier in ileum or blood.

V trimming: 6 bases; J trimming: 9 bases; junction bases outside the gene matches: 14. Germline lookup yields CDR1 MNHEY and CDR2 SVGAGI. The CDR3 is 15 amino acids. Plates contained approximately 200,000 CFSE-labeled responder cells and approximately 200,000 irradiated, violet-dye-labeled stimulator cells. Upon completion of the reaction, proliferating CFSE-low responders, both CD3+CD4+ and CD3+CD8+, were sorted. The sequences come from alloreactive CD8+ T cells from a mixed lymphocyte reaction culture, collected before transplantation. Subset specified: CFSE-low proliferating T cells sorted from roughly 6-day pre-transplant mixed lymphocyte reaction (GvH or HvG direction). The TCR originated in a human patient who was an organ donor for intestinal transplantation. This chain connects TRBV6-5 to TRBJ2-5; 9 nucleotides line up with TRBD2. The CDR3, as DNA: TGTGCCAGCAGGCCCGGGACTAGCTCCTATGGGGCCCAGTACTTC. Amino acid sequence: CASRPGTSSYGAQYF.